This TCR beta chain was recorded in a study of blood T cell repertoires in COVID-19. Turning to the study itself: COVID-19 samples, acute and convalescent, were from the United States, Italy and Spain. PBMCs, B-cell-depleted T cells, or T cells provided the cDNA or gDNA that made up the material.

CDR3 length: 17 amino acids. Germline V gene lookup returns CDR1 SEHNR and CDR2 FQNEAQ (reference sequence). Cohort 3 recovery required two negative PCRs, clearance, or symptom resolution. This clone was observed a few times. Authors' data handling: Estimates of nucleated cell counts were drawn from the amplification of reference gene primers. TCRdb's table, derived via immunoSEQ multiplex PCR, lists solely in-frame clones and lacks some. The V and J calls and clone size come from that table; D and trimming were worked out from the DNA. Of approximately 170,000 clones in the sample, 80% are singletons; the top ten hold 4.5% to 7.5%.

This TCR was sampled from a man between 40 and 49 years old who had recovered from COVID-19. The sequencing input was PBMCs or T cells enriched from blood (not recorded which). This chain links TRBV7-9 with TRBJ2-2; weak D call: TRBD1 (6 bases). In nucleotides, the CDR3 is TGTGCAAGGGGCCCCCCCTCGACAGGCGCGTACACCGGGGAGCTGTTTTTT. This encodes CARGPPSTGAYTGELFF.